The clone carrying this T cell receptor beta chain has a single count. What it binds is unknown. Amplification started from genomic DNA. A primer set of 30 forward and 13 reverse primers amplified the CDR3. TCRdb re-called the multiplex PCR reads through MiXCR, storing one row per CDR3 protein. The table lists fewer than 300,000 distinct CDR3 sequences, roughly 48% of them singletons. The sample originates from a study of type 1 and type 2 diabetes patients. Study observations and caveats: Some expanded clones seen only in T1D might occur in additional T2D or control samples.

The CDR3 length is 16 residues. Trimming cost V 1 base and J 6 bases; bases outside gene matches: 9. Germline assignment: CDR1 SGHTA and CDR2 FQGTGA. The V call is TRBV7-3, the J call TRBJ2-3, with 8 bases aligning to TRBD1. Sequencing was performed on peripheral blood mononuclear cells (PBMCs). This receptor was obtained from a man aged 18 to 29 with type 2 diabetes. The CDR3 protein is CASSLNPTGAGDTQYF. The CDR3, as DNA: TGTGCCAGCAGCTTAAACCCGACAGGGGCGGGGGATACGCAGTATTTT.